Listed here are 3 T cell receptor beta chains from one sample, sequenced in a study of beta chain features in type 1 diabetes. The study, taken as a whole, reports: The study found moderately but significantly shorter TCRB CDR3s in all four CD4+ subsets of Type 1 diabetes patients.

Of the isolated RNA, all was reverse transcribed, and so the sequenced material was expressed TCRB transcripts. Assay used: immunoSEQ multiplex PCR; TCRdb lists only in-frame clones, some missing. The data hold roughly 340,000 clones, with roughly 12% observed a single time. Their antigen targets remain unknown. Material for sequencing was naive CD4+ T cells from blood. All receptors derive from a young woman with type 1 diabetes.

V and J are TRBV18 and TRBJ2-7, with D tentatively TRBD1 (5 bases). The germline CDR1 and CDR2 sequences are KGHSH and LQKENI. V dropped 5 bases and J dropped 2 bases, with 7 bases sitting between them. The CDR3 loop spans 12 amino acids. The CDR3 DNA follows: TGTGCCAGCTCAGACAGAACCTACGAGCAGTACTTC. As protein: CASSDRTYEQYF.

This clone was counted only a few times. This sample includes further DNA sequences coding for the same CDR3. V is TRBV9 and J is TRBJ2-1; D is possibly TRBD2 (5 bases). The CDR3 extends over 14 amino acids. Trimming took 0 bases from V and 5 from J, leaving 9 bases between them. In germline, CDR1 is SGDLS, CDR2 YYNGEE. The CDR3 nucleotides are TGTGCCAGCAGCGTAGTTGGGAGAGACAATGAGCAGTTCTTC. Translating it yields CASSVVGRDNEQFF.

The rearrangement links TRBV11-2 to TRBJ2-3, with D perhaps matching TRBD2 (5 bases). The V end was cut by 5 bases, the J end by 4 bases, with 13 bases between. Germline V gene data show CDR1 as SGHAT and CDR2 as FQNNGV. The CDR3 loop spans 14 amino acids. CDR3 amino acids: CASSPQRVPDTQYF. The CDR3 DNA reads as TGTGCCAGCAGCCCGCAGAGGGTACCAGATACGCAGTATTTT.